The T cell receptor (beta chain) described here comes from a study of technical replicates of blood from a few donors. V lost 5 bases and J 4 bases, leaving 15 bases between the germline ends. The germline gives CDR1 SQVTM, CDR2 ANQGSEA. The CDR3 is 13 residues long. This table comes from immunoSEQ multiplex PCR, and its TCRdb copy is limited to in-frame clones, with some not included. The repertoire has about 75,000 clones, 95% to 97% of them found once; the top ten carry 0.18%. The J gene is TRBJ2-7, the V gene TRBV29-1; D unclear. The clonotype originates from a human donor in good health. The sequenced sample consisted of T cells isolated from PBMCs. The CDR3 nucleotides are TGCAGCGTTTCCGGCGGCCAGACTTACGAGCAGTACTTC. Amino acid sequence: CSVSGGQTYEQYF.